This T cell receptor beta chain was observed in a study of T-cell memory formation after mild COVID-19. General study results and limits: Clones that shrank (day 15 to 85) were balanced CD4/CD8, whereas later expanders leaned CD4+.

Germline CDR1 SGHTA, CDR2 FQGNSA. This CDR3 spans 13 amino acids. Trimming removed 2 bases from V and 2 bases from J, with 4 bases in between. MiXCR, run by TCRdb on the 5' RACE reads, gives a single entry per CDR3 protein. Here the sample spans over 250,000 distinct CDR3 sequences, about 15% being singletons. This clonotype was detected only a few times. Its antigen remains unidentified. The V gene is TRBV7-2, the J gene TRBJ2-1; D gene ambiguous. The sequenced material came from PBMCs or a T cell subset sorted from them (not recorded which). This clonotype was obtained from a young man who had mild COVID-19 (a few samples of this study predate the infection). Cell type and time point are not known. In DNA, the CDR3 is TGTGCCAGCAGCTTATGGGCCTACAATGAGCAGTTCTTC. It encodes CASSLWAYNEQFF.